This TCR beta chain is from a study of CD8 T cells in Susac syndrome. RNA amounts of 0.5 to 1 ug underwent reverse transcription with random hexamers. TCRdb processed the immunoSEQ multiplex PCR reads anew with MiXCR; each CDR3 protein has one entry. The repertoire includes some 57,000 distinct CDR3 sequences, roughly 92% of them detected once, and approximately 0.18% sits in the top ten. V lost 1 base and J lost 0, with 10 bases in between. Germline CDR1 and CDR2: DFQATT and SNEGSKA (reference sequence). The CDR3 has 15 amino acids. Source material: CD8+ T cells from PBMCs. The sequence was collected from a human donor in good health. The V and J genes are TRBV20-1 and TRBJ2-1; D remains ambiguous. Here the CDR3 reads CSARVSTSSYNEQFF. CDR3 nucleotides: TGCAGTGCTAGAGTTAGTACAAGCTCCTACAATGAGCAGTTCTTC.